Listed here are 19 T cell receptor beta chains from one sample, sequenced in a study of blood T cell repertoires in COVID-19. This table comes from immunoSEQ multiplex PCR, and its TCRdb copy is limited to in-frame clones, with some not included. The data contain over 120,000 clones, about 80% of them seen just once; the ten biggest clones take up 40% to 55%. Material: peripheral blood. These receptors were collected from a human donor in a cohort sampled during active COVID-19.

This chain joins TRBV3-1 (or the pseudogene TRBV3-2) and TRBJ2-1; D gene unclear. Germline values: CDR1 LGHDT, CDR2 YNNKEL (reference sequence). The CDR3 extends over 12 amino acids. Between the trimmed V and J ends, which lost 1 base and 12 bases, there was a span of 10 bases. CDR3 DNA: TGTGCCAGCAGCCAAGTACCCCTTAGGCAGTTCTTC. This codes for CASSQVPLRQFF.

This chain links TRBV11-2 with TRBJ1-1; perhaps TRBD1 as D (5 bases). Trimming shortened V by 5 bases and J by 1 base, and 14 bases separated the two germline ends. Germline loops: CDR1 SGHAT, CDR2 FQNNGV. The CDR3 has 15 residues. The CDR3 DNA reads TGTGCCAGCAGCCTCTACGGACAAAAGAACACTGAAGCTTTCTTT. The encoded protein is CASSLYGQKNTEAFF. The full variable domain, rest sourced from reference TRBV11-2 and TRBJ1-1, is EAGVAQSPRYKIIEKRQSVAFWCNPISGHATLYWYQQILGQGPKLLIQFQNNGVVDDSQLPKDRFSAERLKGVDSTLKIQPAKLEDSAVYLCASSLYGQKNTEAFFGQGTRLTVV.

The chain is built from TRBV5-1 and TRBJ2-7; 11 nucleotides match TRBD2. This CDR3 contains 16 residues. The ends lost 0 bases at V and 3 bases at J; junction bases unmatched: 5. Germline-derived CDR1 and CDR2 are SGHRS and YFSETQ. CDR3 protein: CASSLEASGGYYEQYF. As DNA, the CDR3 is TGCGCCAGCAGCTTGGAGGCTAGCGGGGGGTACTACGAGCAGTACTTC.

The CDR3 is CASSSSGTSGLNTGELFF. The CDR3 bases are TGTGCCAGCAGCTCATCCGGGACTAGCGGGCTGAACACCGGGGAGCTGTTTTTT. The chain combines TRBV28 with TRBJ2-2, with 12 nucleotides matching TRBD2. The germline CDR1 and CDR2 sequences are MDHEN and SYDVKM. The trim removed 6 bases at V and 1 base at J, leaving 9 bases unmatched. The CDR3 loop spans 18 amino acids. Supplemented by reference TRBV28 and TRBJ2-2, the full variable domain reads DVKVTQSSRYLVKRTGEKVFLECVQDMDHENMFWYRQDPGLGLRLIYFSYDVKMKEKGDIPEGYSVSREKKERFSLILESASTNQTSMYLCASSSSGTSGLNTGELFFGEGSRLTVL.

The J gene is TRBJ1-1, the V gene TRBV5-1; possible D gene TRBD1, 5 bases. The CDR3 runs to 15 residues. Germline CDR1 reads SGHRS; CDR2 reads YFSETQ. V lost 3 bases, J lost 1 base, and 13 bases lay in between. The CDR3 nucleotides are TGCGCCAGCAGCTGGGGGGGTACGGAGAACACTGAAGCTTTCTTT. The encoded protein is CASSWGGTENTEAFF.

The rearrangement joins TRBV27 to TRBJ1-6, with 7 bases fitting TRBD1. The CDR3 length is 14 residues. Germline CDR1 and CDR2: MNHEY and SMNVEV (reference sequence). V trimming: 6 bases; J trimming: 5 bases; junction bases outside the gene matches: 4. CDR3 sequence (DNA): TGTGCCAGCAGCTCGGACAGGAATAATTCACCCCTCCACTTT. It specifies CASSSDRNNSPLHF.

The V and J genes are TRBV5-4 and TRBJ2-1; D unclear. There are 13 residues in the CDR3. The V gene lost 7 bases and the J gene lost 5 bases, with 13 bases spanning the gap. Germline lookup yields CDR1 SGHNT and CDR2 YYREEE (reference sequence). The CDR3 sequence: CASGGTKNNEQFF. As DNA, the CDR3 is TGTGCCAGCGGCGGTACTAAAAACAATGAGCAGTTCTTC.

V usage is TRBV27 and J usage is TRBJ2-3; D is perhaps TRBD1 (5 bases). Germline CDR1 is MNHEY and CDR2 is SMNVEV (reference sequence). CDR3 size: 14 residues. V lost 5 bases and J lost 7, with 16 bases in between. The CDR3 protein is CASSGRVSSYTQYF. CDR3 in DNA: TGTGCCAGCAGTGGCAGGGTTAGTTCTTATACGCAGTATTTT.

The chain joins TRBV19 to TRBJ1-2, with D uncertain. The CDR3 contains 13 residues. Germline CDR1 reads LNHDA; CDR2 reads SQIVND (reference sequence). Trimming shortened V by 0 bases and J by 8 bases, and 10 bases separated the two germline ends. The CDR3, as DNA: TGTGCCAGTAGTATAGATGGTAGCTTGGGCTACACCTTC. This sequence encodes CASSIDGSLGYTF.

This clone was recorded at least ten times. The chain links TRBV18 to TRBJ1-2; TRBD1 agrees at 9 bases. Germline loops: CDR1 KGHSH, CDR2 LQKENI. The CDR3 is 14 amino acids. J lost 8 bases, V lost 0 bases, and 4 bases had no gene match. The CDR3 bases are TGTGCCAGCTCACCACCGGGACAGGGCCGCGGCTACACCTTC. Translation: CASSPPGQGRGYTF.

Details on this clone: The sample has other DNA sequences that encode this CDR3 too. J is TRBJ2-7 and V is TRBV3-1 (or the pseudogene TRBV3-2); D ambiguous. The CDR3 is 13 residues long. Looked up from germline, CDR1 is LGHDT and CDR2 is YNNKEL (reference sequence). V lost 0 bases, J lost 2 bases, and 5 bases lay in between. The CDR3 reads CASSQDLTYEQYF. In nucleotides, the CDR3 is TGTGCCAGCAGCCAAGATCTTACCTACGAGCAGTACTTC.

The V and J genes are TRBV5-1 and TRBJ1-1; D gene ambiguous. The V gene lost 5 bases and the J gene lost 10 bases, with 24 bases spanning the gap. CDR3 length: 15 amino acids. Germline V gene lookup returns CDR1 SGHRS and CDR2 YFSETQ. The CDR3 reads CASSLDTGQPGRAFF. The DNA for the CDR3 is TGCGCCAGCAGTCTTGACACGGGTCAGCCGGGAAGAGCTTTCTTT.

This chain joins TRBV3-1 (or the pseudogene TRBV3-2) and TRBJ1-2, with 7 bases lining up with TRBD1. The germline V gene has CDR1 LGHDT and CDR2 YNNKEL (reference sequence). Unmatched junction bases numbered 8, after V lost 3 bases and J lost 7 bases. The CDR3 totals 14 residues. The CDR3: CASSHQGESLGYTF. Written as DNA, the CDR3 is TGTGCCAGCAGCCACCAGGGGGAGTCCCTTGGCTACACCTTC.

CDR3 amino acids: CASSISGGRTDTQYF. In nucleotides, the CDR3 is TGTGCCAGCAGTATTAGCGGGGGGAGGACAGATACGCAGTATTTT. The chain couples TRBV2 to TRBJ2-3; TRBD2 aligns across 10 bases. Germline-derived CDR1 and CDR2 are SNHLY and FYNNEI. Unmatched junction bases numbered 5, after V lost 5 bases and J lost 3 bases. The CDR3 contains 15 residues. Together with reference TRBV2 and TRBJ2-3, the CDR3 gives the full variable domain: EPEVTQTPSHQVTQMGQEVILRCVPISNHLYFYWYRQILGQKVEFLVSFYNNEISEKSEIFDDQFSVERPDGSNFTLKIRSTKLEDSAMYFCASSISGGRTDTQYFGPGTRLTVL.

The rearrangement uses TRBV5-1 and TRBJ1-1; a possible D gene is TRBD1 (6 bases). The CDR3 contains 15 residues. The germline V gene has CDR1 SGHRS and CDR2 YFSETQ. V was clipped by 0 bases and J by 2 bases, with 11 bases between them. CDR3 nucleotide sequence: TGCGCCAGCAGCTTGGGGGCAGGGGCAAACACTGAAGCTTTCTTT. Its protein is CASSLGAGANTEAFF. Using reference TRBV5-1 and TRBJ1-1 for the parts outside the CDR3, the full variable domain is KAGVTQTPRYLIKTRGQQVTLSCSPISGHRSVSWYQQTPGQGLQFLFEYFSETQRNKGNFPGRFSGRQFSNSRSEMNVSTLELGDSALYLCASSLGAGANTEAFFGQGTRLTVV.

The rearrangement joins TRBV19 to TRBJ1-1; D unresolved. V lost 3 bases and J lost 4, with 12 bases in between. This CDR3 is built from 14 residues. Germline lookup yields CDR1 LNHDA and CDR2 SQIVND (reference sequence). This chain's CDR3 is CASSITGVTTEAFF. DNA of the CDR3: TGTGCCAGTAGTATTACCGGAGTTACCACTGAAGCTTTCTTT. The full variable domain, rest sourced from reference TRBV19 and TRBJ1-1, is DGGITQSPKYLFRKEGQNVTLSCEQNLNHDAMYWYRQDPGQGLRLIYYSQIVNDFQKGDIAEGYSVSREKKESFPLTVTSAQKNPTAFYLCASSITGVTTEAFFGQGTRLTVV.

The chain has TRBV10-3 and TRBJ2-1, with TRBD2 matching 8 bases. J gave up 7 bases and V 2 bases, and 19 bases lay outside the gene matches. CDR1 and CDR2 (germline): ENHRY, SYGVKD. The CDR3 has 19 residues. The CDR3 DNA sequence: TGTGCCATCAGTGAGACTTCCCTAATAGTAGCGGGGTTCCGAAATGAGCAGTTCTTC. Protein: CAISETSLIVAGFRNEQFF.

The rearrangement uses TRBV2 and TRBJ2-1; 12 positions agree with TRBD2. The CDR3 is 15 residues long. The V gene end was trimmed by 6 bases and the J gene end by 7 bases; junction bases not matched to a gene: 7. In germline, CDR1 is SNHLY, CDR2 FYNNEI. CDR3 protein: CASRPLAGGPNEQFF. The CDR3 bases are TGTGCCAGCAGACCCCTAGCGGGGGGGCCTAATGAGCAGTTCTTC.

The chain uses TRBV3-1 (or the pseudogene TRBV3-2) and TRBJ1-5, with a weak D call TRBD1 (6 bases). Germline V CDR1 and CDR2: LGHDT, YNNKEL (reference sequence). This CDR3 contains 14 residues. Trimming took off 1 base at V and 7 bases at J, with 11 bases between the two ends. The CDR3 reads CASSQVQGKQPQHF. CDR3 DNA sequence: TGTGCCAGCAGCCAAGTACAGGGAAAACAGCCCCAGCATTTT.